These 25 T cell receptor beta chains came from one sample sequenced in a study of blood T cell repertoires in COVID-19 (dated by TCRdb to 2020 to 2021). Library creation used the immunoSEQ multiplex PCR assay. In its TCRdb copy, this immuneACCESS table keeps in-frame sequences only and misses some clones. Where compared with another copy, unresolved V genes explain less than half of these, and the others have no known cause. The sample records roughly 290,000 clones, more than 70% of which are singletons. The ten largest clones represent around 7.8% of the sample. Sequencing was carried out using peripheral blood. Receptors were obtained from a woman aged 50 to 60 who had recovered from COVID-19.

The rearrangement uses TRBV2 and TRBJ2-2; 7 nucleotides align to TRBD1. The CDR3 totals 14 residues. Germline V lookup: CDR1 SNHLY, CDR2 FYNNEI. J gave up 5 bases and V 7 bases, and 7 bases lay outside the gene matches. CDR3 nucleotides: TGTGCCAGCACACAGGGGACGGGGACCGGGGAGCTGTTTTTT. Its translation: CASTQGTGTGELFF.

The DNA of the CDR3 is TGTGCCAGCAGCCCGACAGGGAACACCGGGGAGCTGTTTTTT. Translated: CASSPTGNTGELFF. The V and J genes are TRBV4-2 and TRBJ2-2; D is perhaps TRBD1 (6 bases). This CDR3 is 14 amino acids long. V dropped 4 bases and J dropped 1 base, with 7 bases sitting between them. Germline CDR1 reads LGHNA; CDR2 reads YNFKEQ.

This clone has only a few counts. The chain recombines TRBV27 with TRBJ2-2; D is undetermined. V dropped 1 base and J dropped 7 bases, with 7 bases sitting between them. Germline-derived CDR1 and CDR2 are MNHEY and SMNVEV (reference sequence). The length of the CDR3 is 13 residues. CDR3 coding DNA: TGTGCCAGCAGTTTATTCTCGGGCGGGGAGCTGTTTTTT. Amino acid sequence: CASSLFSGGELFF.

CDR3 amino acids: CASSIPPSGAANTGELFF. The CDR3 DNA follows: TGTGCCAGTAGTATACCCCCTAGCGGAGCCGCTAACACCGGGGAGCTGTTTTTT. The chain has TRBV19 and TRBJ2-2; 7 positions match TRBD2. The CDR3 length is 18 residues. Trimming removed 2 bases from V and 2 bases from J; junction bases left unmatched: 11. Germline CDR1 is LNHDA and CDR2 is SQIVND (reference sequence).

The chain combines TRBV6-6 with TRBJ1-5; TRBD1 might be the D (5 bases). This CDR3 has 13 amino acids. The germline V gene has CDR1 MNHNY and CDR2 SVGAGI (reference sequence). Trimming removed 5 bases at V and 7 bases at J, with 12 bases between. This CDR3 is CASSGNRYQPQHF. CDR3 DNA: TGTGCCAGCAGTGGGAACAGGTACCAGCCCCAGCATTTT.

The chain has TRBV7-2 and TRBJ2-7, with 8 bases fitting TRBD1. This CDR3 has 15 amino acids. The V segment lost 3 bases and the J segment 2 bases; nucleotides outside the gene matches: 6. Germline V gives CDR1 SGHTA, CDR2 FQGNSA. In nucleotides, the CDR3 is TGTGCCAGCAGCTTCGCCGGGACAGGCGCCTACGAGCAGTACTTC. Residues: CASSFAGTGAYEQYF.

V is TRBV11-3 and J is TRBJ1-1, with D possibly being TRBD1 (6 bases). CDR1 and CDR2 from the germline V gene are SGHNT and YENEEA. This CDR3 region has 14 residues. Trimming took off 2 bases at V and 1 base at J, with 8 bases between the two ends. The CDR3 region has the DNA TGTGCCAGCAGCTTATCGGACAGGAACACTGAAGCTTTCTTT. Residues: CASSLSDRNTEAFF.

J is TRBJ1-2 and V is TRBV4-3; 7 bases agree with TRBD1. The trim removed 3 bases at V and 4 bases at J, leaving 8 bases unmatched. The CDR3 consists of 15 residues. From germline, CDR1 is LGHNA and CDR2 YSLEER. Here the CDR3 DNA reads TGCGCCAGCAGCCAGGGGGTGGGACAGTCCTATGGCTACACCTTC. Translating gives CASSQGVGQSYGYTF.

A single count supports this clone. V and J are TRBV3-1 (or the pseudogene TRBV3-2) and TRBJ2-1; the D gene is possibly TRBD2 (6 bases). This CDR3 region has 16 residues. V was shortened by 0 bases and J by 2 bases, with 11 bases between the two germline ends. Germline CDR1 LGHDT, CDR2 YNNKEL (reference sequence). The CDR3 nucleotides are TGTGCCAGCAGCCAAGATTTCGGGAGTACCTACAATGAGCAGTTCTTC. This translates into CASSQDFGSTYNEQFF.

This chain uses TRBV6-2 or TRBV6-3 with TRBJ2-1; 8 bases are a match to TRBD2. V was clipped by 5 bases and J by 4 bases; unmatched bases: 19. The germline V gene encodes CDR1 MNHEY and CDR2 SVGEGT. The CDR3 runs to 19 residues. Here the CDR3 DNA reads TGTGCCAGCAGTGGAACACTTACCGGCGGGGGGTCAAAATACAATGAGCAGTTCTTC. Protein sequence: CASSGTLTGGGSKYNEQFF.

V is TRBV5-1 and J is TRBJ2-3; TRBD1 matches at 9 bases. V lost 4 bases to trimming and J lost 2 bases; unmatched junction nucleotides: 5. This CDR3 is 15 amino acids long. CDR1 is SGHRS, CDR2 YFSETQ, per germline. This CDR3 reads CASSGRTGDTDTQYF. CDR3 in DNA: TGCGCCAGCAGCGGACGGACAGGGGACACAGATACGCAGTATTTT. The whole variable domain, remainder taken from reference TRBV5-1 and TRBJ2-3, is KAGVTQTPRYLIKTRGQQVTLSCSPISGHRSVSWYQQTPGQGLQFLFEYFSETQRNKGNFPGRFSGRQFSNSRSEMNVSTLELGDSALYLCASSGRTGDTDTQYFGPGTRLTVL.

The V and J genes are TRBV2 and TRBJ2-6; unclear D gene. In germline, CDR1 is SNHLY, CDR2 FYNNEI. Trimming took off 5 bases at V and 1 base at J, with 9 bases between the two ends. The CDR3 extends over 15 amino acids. In nucleotides, the CDR3 is TGTGCCAGCAGTTCCACATGGTCTGGGGCCAACGTCCTGACTTTC. Amino acids: CASSSTWSGANVLTF. Variable domain in full (rest from reference TRBV2 and TRBJ2-6): EPEVTQTPSHQVTQMGQEVILRCVPISNHLYFYWYRQILGQKVEFLVSFYNNEISEKSEIFDDQFSVERPDGSNFTLKIRSTKLEDSAMYFCASSSTWSGANVLTFGAGSRLTVL.

The table lists this clone with a few counts. The chain is built from TRBV2 and TRBJ1-6; D might be TRBD1 (6 bases). CDR1 and CDR2 from the germline V gene are SNHLY and FYNNEI. V was pared by 7 bases and J by 7 bases, with 17 bases between. The CDR3 runs 15 residues. The CDR3 DNA reads as TGTGCCAGCATAGAGGGAACAGGGTACAATTCACCCCTCCACTTT. Amino acids: CASIEGTGYNSPLHF.

The rearrangement links TRBV18 to TRBJ2-6; weak D call: TRBD1 (5 bases). Trimming removed 0 bases from V and 0 bases from J, with 12 bases in between. Germline V gene sequence: CDR1 KGHSH, CDR2 LQKENI. The CDR3 contains 18 residues. The chain's CDR3 is CASSPPGQLVSGANVLTF. Written as DNA, the CDR3 is TGTGCCAGCTCACCACCGGGGCAATTGGTCTCTGGGGCCAACGTCCTGACTTTC.

The chain combines TRBV27 with TRBJ2-3; 7 bases fit TRBD2. The CDR3 loop spans 12 amino acids. The trim removed 7 bases at V and 7 bases at J, leaving 5 bases unmatched. Germline V lookup: CDR1 MNHEY, CDR2 SMNVEV (reference sequence). The CDR3 reads CASTSAGNTQYF. CDR3 DNA: TGTGCCAGCACATCAGCGGGGAATACGCAGTATTTT.

The V gene is TRBV27, the J gene TRBJ2-7, with D possibly matching TRBD2 (6 bases). Trimming cost V 6 bases and J 4 bases, with 34 bases left between them. This CDR3 has 20 residues. Germline V lookup: CDR1 MNHEY, CDR2 SMNVEV (reference sequence). CDR3 DNA sequence: TGTGCCAGCAGCCTTATCTTTGGAGTTGGTGAAGGAGGAGGAGGGTACGAGCAGTACTTC. It translates to CASSLIFGVGEGGGGYEQYF.

This clone was seen only once. The chain combines TRBV5-4 with TRBJ1-2; D unclear. The germline gives CDR1 SGHNT, CDR2 YYREEE (reference sequence). The CDR3 length is 13 residues. V was clipped by 1 base and J by 6 bases, with 10 bases between them. Here the CDR3 reads CASSLLMRDGYTF. Written as DNA, the CDR3 is TGTGCCAGCAGCTTGTTAATGCGGGATGGCTACACCTTC.

CDR3 nucleotides: TGCGCCAGCAGCTTGGCTAGCGGATCCTACGAGCAGTACTTC. Amino acid sequence: CASSLASGSYEQYF. The rearrangement joins TRBV5-1 to TRBJ2-7; 7 bases line up with TRBD2. V shed 0 bases and J 1 base; nucleotides not matched to a gene: 1. Germline CDR1 is SGHRS and CDR2 is YFSETQ. CDR3 length: 14 amino acids.

This chain links TRBV10-3 with TRBJ1-6; no clear D. Trimming removed 6 bases at V and 0 bases at J, with 12 bases between. The CDR3 covers 16 residues. From germline, CDR1 is ENHRY and CDR2 SYGVKD. As DNA, the CDR3 is TGTGCCATCAGGGACTCGGTGAGCTCCTATAATTCACCCCTCCACTTT. Its translation is CAIRDSVSSYNSPLHF.

The V gene is TRBV3-1 (or the pseudogene TRBV3-2), the J gene TRBJ1-1; no clear D. This CDR3 is built from 15 residues. The V gene lost 3 bases and the J gene lost 5 bases, with 16 bases spanning the gap. The germline V gene encodes CDR1 LGHDT and CDR2 YNNKEL (reference sequence). CDR3 region: CASSHVTVLRTEAFF. CDR3 bases: TGTGCCAGCAGCCATGTTACGGTGTTGAGGACTGAAGCTTTCTTT.

V gene TRBV30 combines with J gene TRBJ1-4, with D perhaps matching TRBD1 (6 bases). The germline gives CDR1 GTSNPN, CDR2 SVGIG (reference sequence). There are 13 residues in the CDR3. V was trimmed by 4 bases and J by 7 bases, leaving 13 bases between them. The CDR3 sequence is CAWTARGGEKLFF. CDR3 sequence (DNA): TGTGCCTGGACTGCTAGGGGGGGTGAAAAACTGTTTTTT.

The chain combines TRBV28 with TRBJ2-5; D possibly corresponds to TRBD2 (5 bases). The germline V gene has CDR1 MDHEN and CDR2 SYDVKM. The CDR3 runs to 13 residues. V was cut by 0 bases and J by 5 bases, with 7 bases left in between. The CDR3 bases are TGTGCCAGCAGTTTATGGGGCGGGGAGACCCAGTACTTC. Protein product: CASSLWGGETQYF. The full variable domain, its missing parts supplied by reference TRBV28 and TRBJ2-5, is DVKVTQSSRYLVKRTGEKVFLECVQDMDHENMFWYRQDPGLGLRLIYFSYDVKMKEKGDIPEGYSVSREKKERFSLILESASTNQTSMYLCASSLWGGETQYFGPGTRLLVL.

The chain carries TRBV6-1 and TRBJ2-7, with D possibly being TRBD1 (5 bases). Germline V gene sequence: CDR1 MNHNS, CDR2 SASEGT. Trimming left V 3 bases short and J 5 bases short, with 14 bases between. There are 14 residues in the CDR3. The chain's CDR3 is CASSEGQGSNEQYF. The CDR3 bases are TGTGCCAGCAGTGAGGGGCAGGGTTCGAACGAGCAGTACTTC.

This clone appeared once. V gene TRBV28 combines with J gene TRBJ1-2; 7 bases are a match to TRBD1. This CDR3 comprises 13 residues. The germline CDR1 and CDR2 sequences are MDHEN and SYDVKM. Trimming removed 5 bases from V and 2 bases from J; junction bases left unmatched: 2. CDR3 loop: CASSKGQNYGYTF. The CDR3 nucleotides read TGTGCCAGCAGTAAGGGACAGAACTATGGCTACACCTTC.

The chain has TRBV24-1 and TRBJ1-2, with D possibly matching TRBD1 (6 bases). CDR1 and CDR2 from the germline V gene are KGHDR and SFDVKD. The CDR3 runs 13 residues. The V end was cut by 1 base, the J end by 8 bases, with 10 bases between. The CDR3, as DNA: TGTGCCACCAGTGATTTTAACAGGGAAGGCTACACCTTC. Its protein product is CATSDFNREGYTF.